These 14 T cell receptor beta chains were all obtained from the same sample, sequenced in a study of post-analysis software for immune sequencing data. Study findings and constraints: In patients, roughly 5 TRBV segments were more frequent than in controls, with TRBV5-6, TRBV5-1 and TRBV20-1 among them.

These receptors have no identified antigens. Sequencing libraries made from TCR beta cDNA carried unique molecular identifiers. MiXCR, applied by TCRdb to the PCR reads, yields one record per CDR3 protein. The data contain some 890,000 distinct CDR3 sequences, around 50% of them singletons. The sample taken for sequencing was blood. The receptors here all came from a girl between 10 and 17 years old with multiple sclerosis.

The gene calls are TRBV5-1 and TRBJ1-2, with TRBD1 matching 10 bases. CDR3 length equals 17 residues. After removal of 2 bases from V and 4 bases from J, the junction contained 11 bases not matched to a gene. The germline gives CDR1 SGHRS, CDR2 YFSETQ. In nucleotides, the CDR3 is TGCGCCAGCAGCTTTAACGGGGACAGGGGACTTCGCTATGGCTACACCTTC. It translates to CASSFNGDRGLRYGYTF.

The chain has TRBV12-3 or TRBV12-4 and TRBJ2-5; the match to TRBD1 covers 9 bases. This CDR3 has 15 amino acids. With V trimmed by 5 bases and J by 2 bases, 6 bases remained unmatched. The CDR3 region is CASSGKGQGQETQYF. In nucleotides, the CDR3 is TGTGCCAGCAGTGGAAAAGGACAGGGGCAAGAGACCCAGTACTTC.

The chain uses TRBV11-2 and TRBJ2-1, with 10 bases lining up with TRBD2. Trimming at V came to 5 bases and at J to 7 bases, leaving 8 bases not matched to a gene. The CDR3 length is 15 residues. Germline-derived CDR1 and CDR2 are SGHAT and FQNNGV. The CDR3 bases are TGTGCCAGCAGCCACAAGTCTAGCGGGAGTAATGAGCAGTTCTTC. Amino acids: CASSHKSSGSNEQFF.

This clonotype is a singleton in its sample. The CDR3 DNA reads TGTGCCATCAGTGATCGGGGGACAGGGCCGAAGATAGAGACCCAGTACTTC. Its translation is CAISDRGTGPKIETQYF. V usage is TRBV10-3 and J usage is TRBJ2-5; 9 positions match TRBD1. The CDR3 has 17 amino acids. Germline CDR1 and CDR2: ENHRY and SYGVKD. The junction had 12 bases not matched to a gene; V was cut back by 3 bases and J by 4 bases.

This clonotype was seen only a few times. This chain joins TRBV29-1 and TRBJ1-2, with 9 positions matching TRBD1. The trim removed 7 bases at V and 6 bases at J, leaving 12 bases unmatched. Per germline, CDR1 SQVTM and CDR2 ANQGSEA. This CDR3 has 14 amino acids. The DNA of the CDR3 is TGCAGCGCAACGCATCTGGGACAGGGTAATGGCTACACCTTC. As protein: CSATHLGQGNGYTF.

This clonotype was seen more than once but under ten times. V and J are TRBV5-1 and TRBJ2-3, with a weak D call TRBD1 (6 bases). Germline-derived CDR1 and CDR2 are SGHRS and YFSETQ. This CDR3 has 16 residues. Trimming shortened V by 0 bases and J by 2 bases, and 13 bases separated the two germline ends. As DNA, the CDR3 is TGCGCCAGCAGCTTGGGGGCAGGGGCCGACACAGATACGCAGTATTTT. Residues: CASSLGAGADTDTQYF.

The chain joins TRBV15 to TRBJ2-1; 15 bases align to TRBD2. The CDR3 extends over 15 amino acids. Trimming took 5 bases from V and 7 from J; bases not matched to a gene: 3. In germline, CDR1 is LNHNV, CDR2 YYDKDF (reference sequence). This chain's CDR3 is CATSGGTSGRNEQFF. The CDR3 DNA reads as TGTGCCACCAGCGGCGGGACTAGCGGGAGGAATGAGCAGTTCTTC.

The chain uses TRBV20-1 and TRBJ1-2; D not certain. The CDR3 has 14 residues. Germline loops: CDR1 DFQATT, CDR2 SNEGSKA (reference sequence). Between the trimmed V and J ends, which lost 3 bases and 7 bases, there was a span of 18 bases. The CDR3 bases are TGCAGTGCTAGGACCGGGCTCCAGATATTTGGCTACACCTTC. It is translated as CSARTGLQIFGYTF.

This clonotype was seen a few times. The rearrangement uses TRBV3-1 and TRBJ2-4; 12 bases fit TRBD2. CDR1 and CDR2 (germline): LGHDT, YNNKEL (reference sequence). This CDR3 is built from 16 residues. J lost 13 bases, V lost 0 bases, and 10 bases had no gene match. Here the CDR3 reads CASSQEPLAGGREQYF. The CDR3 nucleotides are TGTGCCAGCAGCCAAGAACCTCTAGCGGGGGGGCGGGAGCAGTACTTC.

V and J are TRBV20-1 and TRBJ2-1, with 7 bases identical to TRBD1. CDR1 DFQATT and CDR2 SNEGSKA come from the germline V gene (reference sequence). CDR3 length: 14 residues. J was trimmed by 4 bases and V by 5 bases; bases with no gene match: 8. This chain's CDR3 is CSAFSGTEYNEQFF. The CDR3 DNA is TGCAGTGCTTTTTCCGGGACAGAGTACAATGAGCAGTTCTTC.

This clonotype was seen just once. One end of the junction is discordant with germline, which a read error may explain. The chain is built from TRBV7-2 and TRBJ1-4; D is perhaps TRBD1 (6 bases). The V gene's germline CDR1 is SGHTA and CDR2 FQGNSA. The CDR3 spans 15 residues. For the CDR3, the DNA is TGTGCCAGCAGCCCAAGGGGGGCCTATAATGAAAAACGGTTTTTT. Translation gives CASSPRGAYNEKRFF.

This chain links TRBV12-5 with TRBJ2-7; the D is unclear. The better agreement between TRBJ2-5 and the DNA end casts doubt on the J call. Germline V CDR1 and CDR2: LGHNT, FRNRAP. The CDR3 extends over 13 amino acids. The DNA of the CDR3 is TGTGCTAGTGTCCCCGAGGCTGGGGAGACCCAGTACTTC. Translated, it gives CASVPEAGETQYF.

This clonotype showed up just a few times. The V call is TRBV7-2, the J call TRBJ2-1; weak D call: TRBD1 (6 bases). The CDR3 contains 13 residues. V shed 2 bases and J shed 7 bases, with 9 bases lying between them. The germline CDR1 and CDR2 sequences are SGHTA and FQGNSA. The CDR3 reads CASSLSTGNEQFF. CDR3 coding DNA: TGTGCCAGCAGCTTATCCACAGGGAATGAGCAGTTCTTC.

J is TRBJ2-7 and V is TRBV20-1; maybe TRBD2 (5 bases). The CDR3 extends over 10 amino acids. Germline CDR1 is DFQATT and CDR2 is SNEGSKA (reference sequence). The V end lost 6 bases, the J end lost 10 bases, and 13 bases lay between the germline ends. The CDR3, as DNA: TGCAGTGCAGGGAGAGAGGCCCAGTACTTC. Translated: CSAGREAQYF.